This T cell receptor beta chain comes out of a study of identical twins. Trimming left V 6 bases short and J 1 base short, with 16 bases between. Germline CDR1 and CDR2: DFQATT and SNEGSKA (reference sequence). The CDR3 consists of 14 residues. A template switching step contributed a universal primer site, while unique molecular identifiers were present in the cDNA. TCRdb re-called the 5' RACE reads through MiXCR, storing one row per CDR3 protein. Among 600,000 to 850,000 distinct CDR3 sequences listed, 18% were seen once. In addition, the sample was reused for a study of T cells expressing NK-cell markers.

The V call is TRBV20-1, the J call TRBJ2-7; D not certain. The sequenced material came from PBMCs. The TCR was taken from a young woman in good health. CDR3: CSAYGPITSYEQYF. For the CDR3, the DNA is TGCAGTGCCTATGGACCGATAACATCCTACGAGCAGTACTTC.